Listed below are T cell receptor beta chains from one sample, sequenced in a study of T cell responses to AZD1222 COVID-19 vaccine. Sequenced by immunoSEQ multiplex PCR; TCRdb stores in-frame clones only, minus some. The table includes about 130,000 clones, 90% detected once. The sequences come from peripheral blood, collected on day 0 of AZD1222 vaccination. The receptors stem from an adult in good health. Both conserved end residues are part of each CDR3. Each record gives: V gene, J gene, CDR3 protein.

v_gene: TRBV19; j_gene: TRBJ1-3; CDR3aa: CASSTTDRGHTIYF
v_gene: TRBV4-1; j_gene: TRBJ2-7; CDR3aa: CASSQDLETGLHEQYF
v_gene: TRBV11-2; j_gene: TRBJ1-2; CDR3aa: CASTQGPNYGYTF
v_gene: TRBV7-9; j_gene: TRBJ1-1; CDR3aa: CASSGTEAFF
v_gene: TRBV28; j_gene: TRBJ1-2; CDR3aa: CAIYSLNYGYTF
v_gene: TRBV6-2/TRBV6-3; j_gene: TRBJ1-3; CDR3aa: CASSDSTGADSGNTIYF
v_gene: TRBV28; j_gene: TRBJ1-5; CDR3aa: CASSPIRGGGQPQHF
v_gene: TRBV5-1; j_gene: TRBJ1-2; CDR3aa: CASSPGGASYGYTF
v_gene: TRBV5-6; j_gene: TRBJ2-3; CDR3aa: CASSRGLAGGGTQYF
v_gene: TRBV28; j_gene: TRBJ1-3; CDR3aa: CASSTQGDTIYF
v_gene: TRBV7-2; j_gene: TRBJ2-5; CDR3aa: CASSSDGPSTQYF
v_gene: TRBV19; j_gene: TRBJ2-7; CDR3aa: CASSMGVEQYF
v_gene: TRBV7-9; j_gene: TRBJ1-2; CDR3aa: CASSSRTLSYGYTF
v_gene: TRBV5-1; j_gene: TRBJ1-3; CDR3aa: CASSPGTLSGNTIYF
v_gene: TRBV3-1/TRBV3-2; j_gene: TRBJ2-3; CDR3aa: CASSHKGGGLAQYF
v_gene: TRBV13; j_gene: TRBJ2-1; CDR3aa: CASSPGLADYNEQFF
v_gene: TRBV28; j_gene: TRBJ1-4; CDR3aa: CASTSGGADEKLFF